The rows below give T cell receptor beta chains drawn from one sample of a study of blood T cell repertoires in COVID-19. Sequencing was performed with immunoSEQ multiplex PCR; in TCRdb, only in-frame clones are kept and a portion is missing. The data hold approximately 320,000 clones, with 87% observed a single time. Specimen: PBMCs or T cells enriched from blood (not recorded which). Source of these receptors: a woman aged 18-29 years who had recovered from COVID-19. The CDR3 runs from the conserved cysteine through the conserved F or W. D genes are given only for firm matches. A clone size is listed for some rows: how often the clone was seen (once, few, many), or a class if it is expanded.

abundance	v_gene	d_gene	j_gene	CDR3nt	CDR3aa
.	TRBV5-8	TRBD1	TRBJ1-6	TGTGCCAGCTTGGGACAGGGTCATTATTCACCCCTCCACTTT	CASLGQGHYSPLHF
.	TRBV3-1/TRBV3-2	TRBD2	TRBJ2-1	TGTGCCAGCAGCCGAAGGACTAGCGGGGGCCTGGCAGGTGAGCAGTTCTTC	CASSRRTSGGLAGEQFF
.	TRBV11-3	TRBD1	TRBJ1-3	TGTGCCAGCAGCCCACAAAGACAGGGCAGCTCTGGAAACACCATATATTTT	CASSPQRQGSSGNTIYF
.	TRBV12-3/TRBV12-4	.	TRBJ2-2	TGTGCCAGCAGTTTCGTGACCGGGGAGCTGTTTTTT	CASSFVTGELFF
.	TRBV7-2	TRBD1	TRBJ2-7	TGTGCCAGCAGCTTATTTGGGCAGGGGGCCTCCTACGAGCAGTACTTC	CASSLFGQGASYEQYF
.	TRBV7-3	TRBD2	TRBJ2-1	TGTGCCAGCAGCTACCCCGGGACTAGCGGGAGCTCTCAGCAGTTCTTC	CASSYPGTSGSSQQFF
.	TRBV6-5	.	TRBJ2-3	TGTGCCAGCAGTTACTCAATGGCGGGGACGGTTGTTAGGCAGTATTTT	CASSYSMAGTVVRQYF
.	TRBV6-5	TRBD1	TRBJ1-2	TGTGCCAGCACCGAGGACAGGCGTTTGAGAGGCTACACCTTC	CASTEDRRLRGYTF
.	TRBV7-2	.	TRBJ1-2	TGTGCCAGCAGCTTAGTTGTCGGGGGGGACTACACCTTC	CASSLVVGGDYTF
.	TRBV10-1	TRBD1	TRBJ1-1	TGCGCCAGCACGCAGGGGGCGGCTTTCTTT	CASTQGAAFF
.	TRBV12-3/TRBV12-4	TRBD1	TRBJ1-5	TGTGCCAGCAGTGGACAGGGGGAGCAGCCCCAGCATTTT	CASSGQGEQPQHF
.	TRBV5-4	TRBD1	TRBJ1-2	TGTGCCACTAATACAGGGGTCCGCTATGGCTACACCTTC	CATNTGVRYGYTF
.	TRBV5-1	.	TRBJ2-7	TGCGCCAGCAGCTTGGTGAGTGAACAGTACGAGCAGTACTTC	CASSLVSEQYEQYF
.	TRBV4-1	.	TRBJ1-2	TGCGCCAGCAGCCACATGGTCGGGGGATTCTATGGCTACACCTTC	CASSHMVGGFYGYTF
.	TRBV6-5	.	TRBJ1-1	TGTGCCAGCAGTCCGCGGGGGGAGACTGAAGCTTTCTTT	CASSPRGETEAFF
.	TRBV24-1	.	TRBJ2-3	TGTGCCACTAATGAAGAGAAGCAACGACAAGATACGCAGTATTTT	CATNEEKQRQDTQYF
.	TRBV9	.	TRBJ2-7	TGTGCCAGCAGCGTAGGAAACACCGAGCAGTACTTC	CASSVGNTEQYF
.	TRBV4-3	.	TRBJ2-7	TGCGCCAGCAGCCAATCGGGGTCAACCTACGAGCAGTACTTC	CASSQSGSTYEQYF
.	TRBV18	TRBD1	TRBJ1-1	TGTGCCAGCTCACCACTCTCTGGGACAGATAACACTGAAGCTTTCTTT	CASSPLSGTDNTEAFF
.	TRBV19	.	TRBJ2-7	TGTGCCAGTAGTATCACGGGAAGCTCCTACGAGCAGTACTTC	CASSITGSSYEQYF
few	TRBV11-3	.	TRBJ1-1	TGTGCCAGCAGCCTACTGAAGAACACTGAAGCTTTCTTT	CASSLLKNTEAFF
once	TRBV18	.	TRBJ1-2	TGTGCCAGCTCACCACCGATACAGGTCTCTAACTATGGCTACACCTTC	CASSPPIQVSNYGYTF
.	TRBV4-3	TRBD1	TRBJ1-2	TGCGCCAGCAGCCAAGGGATGGGGACAGGGTCGGGCTATGGCTACACCTTC	CASSQGMGTGSGYGYTF
.	TRBV19	TRBD1	TRBJ1-5	TGTGCCAGTAGGTCGGGACAGCTCCGGGAGCAGCCCCAGCATTTT	CASRSGQLREQPQHF
.	TRBV30	.	TRBJ1-4	TGTGCCTGGAGTGTAGGGGCAGGGTTAGATGAAAAACTGTTTTTT	CAWSVGAGLDEKLFF
.	TRBV19	.	TRBJ2-7	TGTGCCAGTAGTCAGGGTTTTAGGCCCTACGAGCAGTACTTC	CASSQGFRPYEQYF
.	TRBV19	.	TRBJ1-1	TGTGCCAGTAGTATTAAGACGGGCAGAGGGCTGGCAGAAGCTTTCTTT	CASSIKTGRGLAEAFF
.	TRBV5-4	TRBD1	TRBJ2-1	TGTGCCAGCAGCGTCCTCACCCAGGGGGCCTCTAGCTATAAGCAGTTCTTC	CASSVLTQGASSYKQFF
.	TRBV11-3	.	TRBJ1-3	TGTGCCAGCAGCTTAGATGGGGCCTCTGGAAACACCATATATTTT	CASSLDGASGNTIYF
once	TRBV19	TRBD1	TRBJ1-2	TGTGCCAGTAGCAGGACAGGGCTGGGCTACACCTTC	CASSRTGLGYTF
.	TRBV28	TRBD2	TRBJ2-7	TGTGCCAGCACAGCGGGGGCCGAGCAGTACTTC	CASTAGAEQYF
.	TRBV7-6	.	TRBJ1-6	TGTGCCAGCAGCTTAGCGGTCGGGGGAATTAATTCACCCCTCCACTTT	CASSLAVGGINSPLHF
.	TRBV4-2	.	TRBJ1-2	TGTGCCAGCAGCCAAGAGTCGACAGCCTTTGGCTACACCTTC	CASSQESTAFGYTF
.	TRBV28	.	TRBJ1-4	TGTGCCAGTGGGGGCAGGGGTGAAAAACTGTTTTTT	CASGGRGEKLFF
.	TRBV5-1	TRBD2	TRBJ2-5	TGCGCCAGCAGCCCGGGTGGGACTAGCGGGATTAGGGAGACCCAGTACTTC	CASSPGGTSGIRETQYF
.	TRBV5-5	.	TRBJ2-5	TGTGCCAGCAGCTTGTTCGCGGAGACCCAGTACTTC	CASSLFAETQYF
.	TRBV2	.	TRBJ2-7	TGTGCCAGCAGTGTCATTGGGACACCCTTCTCCTACGAGCAGTACTTC	CASSVIGTPFSYEQYF
.	TRBV7-2	TRBD2	TRBJ2-5	TGTGCCAGCAGCTCAACCCGACTAGCGGGGAGGCAGACCCAGTACTTC	CASSSTRLAGRQTQYF
.	TRBV5-4	.	TRBJ1-4	TGTGCCAGCAGCTTGCTTCAGGGAATGAATGCCCCTAATGAAAAACTGTTTTTT	CASSLLQGMNAPNEKLFF
once	TRBV7-2	TRBD1	TRBJ2-2	TGTGCCAGCAGCTTCCGACAGGGCGCCGGGGAGCTGTTTTTT	CASSFRQGAGELFF
.	TRBV9	.	TRBJ2-3	TGTGCCAGCAGCCCCTCATCAGGGTTGGAAGATACGCAGTATTTT	CASSPSSGLEDTQYF
.	TRBV12-3/TRBV12-4	.	TRBJ1-4	TGTGCCAGCACCTGGAGGGGTCGGGAAAAACTGTTTTTT	CASTWRGREKLFF
.	TRBV6-1	.	TRBJ2-7	TGTGCCAGCAGTCTCAGGCAGGGCCTCTACGAGCAGTACTTC	CASSLRQGLYEQYF
.	TRBV5-4	TRBD1	TRBJ1-2	TGTGCCAGCAGCCCTGGGGACAGGAGAACTCCTGGCTACACCTTC	CASSPGDRRTPGYTF
few	TRBV7-9	TRBD1	TRBJ1-2	TGTGCCAGCAGCTACCTCGAGGACAGGGAAAACTATGGCTACACCTTC	CASSYLEDRENYGYTF
.	TRBV5-1	.	TRBJ2-5	TGCGCCAGCAGCGCCGGACTCGAAAAAAGCAAAGAGACCCAGTACTTC	CASSAGLEKSKETQYF
.	TRBV9	.	TRBJ1-6	TGTGCCAGCAGCGGAAGGGGCCCTAATTCACCCCTCCACTTT	CASSGRGPNSPLHF
.	TRBV9	.	TRBJ2-1	TGTGCCAGCAGCGTAACAGCGGAGGGCTACAATGAGCAGTTCTTC	CASSVTAEGYNEQFF